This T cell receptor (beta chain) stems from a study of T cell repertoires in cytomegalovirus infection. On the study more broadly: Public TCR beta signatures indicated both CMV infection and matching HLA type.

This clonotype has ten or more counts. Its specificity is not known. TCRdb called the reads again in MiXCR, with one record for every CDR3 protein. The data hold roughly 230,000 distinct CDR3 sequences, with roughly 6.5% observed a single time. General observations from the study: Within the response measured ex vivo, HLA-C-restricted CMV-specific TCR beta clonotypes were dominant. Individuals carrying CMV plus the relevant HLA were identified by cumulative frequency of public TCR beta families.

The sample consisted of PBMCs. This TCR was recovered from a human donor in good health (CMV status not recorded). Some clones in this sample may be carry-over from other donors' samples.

CDR3 DNA: TGTGCCAGCAGTTTCCCCGACCTCTCCTACAATGAGCAGTTCTTC. Its protein is CASSFPDLSYNEQFF. V gene TRBV12-3 or TRBV12-4 combines with J gene TRBJ2-1; D remains ambiguous. The CDR3 has 15 residues. Between the trimmed V and J ends, which lost 3 bases and 0 bases, there was a span of 9 bases.